Sequencing of this T cell receptor (beta chain) was carried out in a study of blood T cell repertoires in COVID-19. Study-level information: In each case, the material was cDNA or gDNA derived from T cells, B-cell-depleted T cells, or PBMCs.

Authors' analysis steps: Reference gene primer amplification gave estimated nucleated cell counts. Only in-frame clones appear in the TCRdb table, and some are missing; sequencing was by immunoSEQ multiplex PCR. The V and J calls and clone size come from that table; D and trimming were worked out from the DNA. The data contain roughly 220,000 clones, 80% to 90% of them singletons. V was cut by 4 bases and J by 3 bases, with 13 bases left in between. This CDR3 is 15 amino acids long. Looked up from germline, CDR1 is SNHLY and CDR2 is FYNNEI. Recruits, aged about 18 to 90 years, lived in roughly 22 US areas.

The TCR was taken from a woman between 45 and 60 years old with acute COVID-19. Sequenced sample: PBMCs or T cells enriched from blood (not recorded which). The rearrangement links TRBV2 to TRBJ2-1; D call uncertain. This CDR3 is CASSVEASDYNEQFF. CDR3 sequence (DNA): TGTGCCAGCAGTGTCGAGGCGTCGGACTACAATGAGCAGTTCTTC.